The subject of this entry is one TCR beta chain. These data are taken from a study of OX40 agonist ivuxolimab in advanced cancers. Looking at the study overall: Dose-escalation cases comprised hepatocellular carcinoma, melanoma, renal cell or head and neck cancer. Of the participants, more than 35% had some prior anti-PD-1, anti-PD-L1 or anti-CTLA-4 therapy, which was allowed.

This CDR3 has 14 amino acids. The V gene's germline CDR1 is SQVTM and CDR2 ANQGSEA. The V gene end was trimmed by 4 bases and the J gene end by 4 bases; junction bases not matched to a gene: 5. Autoimmune disease history or systemic immunosuppression meant exclusion. The table came from immunoSEQ multiplex PCR; TCRdb's copy has only in-frame clones and leaves some out. Of 77,000 or so clones listed, approximately 84% are singletons. The receptor was isolated from an adult with an advanced solid tumor such as melanoma, head and neck, liver or kidney cancer. Sequences were derived from CD4+ or CD8+ T cells sorted from blood, sampled in a trial of the OX40 agonist ivuxolimab. The chain combines TRBV29-1 with TRBJ1-5; 9 bases line up with TRBD1. DNA for the CDR3: TGCAGCGTTGCAACAGGGGGCCTAAATCAGCCCCAGCATTTT. Translated: CSVATGGLNQPQHF.